Given below is one TCR beta chain in context. Its specificity is not known. The PCR contained 60 Vbeta and 13 Jbeta primers. Profiled with immunoSEQ multiplex PCR; TCRdb holds only in-frame clones, not every one. Here the sample spans fewer than 200,000 clones, over 65% being singletons. The V gene's germline CDR1 is MDHEN and CDR2 SYDVKM. CDR3 length equals 15 residues. Trimming stripped 6 bases from V and 0 bases from J, with 14 bases between. This sample was taken from a study of cytomegalovirus exposure and HLA in healthy donors. Study at large: HLA-typed donors contributed some 83 million unique TCRs, which were held in an early data release. Study-level findings and limits: Cytomegalovirus status was reportedly diagnosed by the classifier with high specificity and sensitivity.

The TCR originated in a woman aged 40-49 years in good health and CMV-seropositive. Material: PBMCs. This sequence joins TRBV28 and TRBJ1-1; weak D call: TRBD1 (6 bases). The DNA of the CDR3 is TGTGCCAGCAGACCGGGACACCTCATGAACACTGAAGCTTTCTTT. It translates to CASRPGHLMNTEAFF.